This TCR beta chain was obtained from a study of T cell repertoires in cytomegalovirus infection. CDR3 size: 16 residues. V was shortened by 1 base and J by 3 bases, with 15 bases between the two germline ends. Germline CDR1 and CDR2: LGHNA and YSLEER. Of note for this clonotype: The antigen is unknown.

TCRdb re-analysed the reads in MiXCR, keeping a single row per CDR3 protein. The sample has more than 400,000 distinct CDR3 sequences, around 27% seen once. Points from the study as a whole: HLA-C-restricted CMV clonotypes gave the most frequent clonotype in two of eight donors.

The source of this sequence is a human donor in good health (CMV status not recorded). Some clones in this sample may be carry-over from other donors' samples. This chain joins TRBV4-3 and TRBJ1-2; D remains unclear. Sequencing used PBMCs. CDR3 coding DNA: TGCGCCAGCAGCCAAGGGCTAACGGTTGCCTACTATGGCTACACCTTC. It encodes CASSQGLTVAYYGYTF.